The 8 T cell receptor beta chains listed next were all sequenced from one sample in a study of OX40 agonist ivuxolimab in advanced cancers. The assay was immunoSEQ multiplex PCR, and TCRdb's table has in-frame clones only and misses some. This table has 90,000 or so clones, more than 75% appearing once. The sample in question was CD4+ or CD8+ T cells sorted from blood, obtained in a trial of the OX40 agonist ivuxolimab. These receptors originate from an adult with an advanced solid tumor such as melanoma, head and neck, liver or kidney cancer.

V usage is TRBV9 and J usage is TRBJ2-1, with D hard to call. The CDR3 extends over 13 amino acids. Germline CDR1 SGDLS, CDR2 YYNGEE. The germline V and J ends were trimmed by 3 bases and 6 bases, with 10 bases remaining between them. DNA for the CDR3: TGTGCCAGCAGCGCCTCCACACTCAATGAGCAGTTCTTC. Its translation is CASSASTLNEQFF.

Concerning this clone: At one boundary the junction diverges from the germline segment, which might be a read error. The V call is TRBV5-1, the J call TRBJ1-1; D is undetermined. Germline lookup yields CDR1 SGHRS and CDR2 YFSETQ. There are 12 residues in the CDR3. The CDR3: CASSLMHREAFF. The CDR3, as DNA: TGTGCCAGCAGCTTGATGCACCGTGAAGCTTTCTTT. The full variable domain, in which reference TRBV5-1 and TRBJ1-1 provide the parts outside the CDR3, is KAGVTQTPRYLIKTRGQQVTLSCSPISGHRSVSWYQQTPGQGLQFLFEYFSETQRNKGNFPGRFSGRQFSNSRSEMNVSTLELGDSALYLCASSLMHREAFFGQGTRLTVV.

The chain joins TRBV9 to TRBJ2-1; 9 positions agree with TRBD1. Germline loops: CDR1 SGDLS, CDR2 YYNGEE. V shed 0 bases, J shed 4 bases, and the junction held 2 bases outside the gene matches. This CDR3 has 15 residues. CDR3 bases: TGTGCCAGCAGCGTAGCACAGGGGGCATACAATGAGCAGTTCTTC. Protein: CASSVAQGAYNEQFF.

CDR3 residues: CASSLNPPSGVSTDTQYF. The CDR3 coding sequence is TGTGCCAGCAGCTTAAACCCTCCCAGCGGGGTTAGCACAGATACGCAGTATTTT. The rearrangement joins TRBV7-2 to TRBJ2-3; 7 bases match TRBD2. After removal of 2 bases from V and 0 bases from J, the junction contained 11 bases not matched to a gene. CDR1 and CDR2 from the germline V gene are SGHTA and FQGNSA. This CDR3 spans 18 amino acids.

This chain connects TRBV9 to TRBJ1-4; the D is unclear. From germline, CDR1 is SGDLS and CDR2 YYNGEE. With 0 bases removed from V and 8 bases from J, the gap between germline ends came to 14 bases. This CDR3 region has 15 residues. In DNA form, the CDR3 reads TGTGCCAGCAGCGTAGTTGGGTATGGAATCGAAAAACTGTTTTTT. Protein product: CASSVVGYGIEKLFF.

CDR3 nucleotide sequence: TGTGCCAGCAGTTACTCGGTGTCCGCCCGAAGTGGCTACACCTTC. It yields the protein CASSYSVSARSGYTF. The chain combines TRBV6-5 with TRBJ1-2; D remains ambiguous. V was cut by 0 bases and J by 7 bases, with 15 bases left in between. This CDR3 has 15 amino acids. CDR1 is MNHEY and CDR2 is SVGAGI in the germline V gene.

The rearrangement links TRBV6-5 to TRBJ2-1; the D gene is possibly TRBD2 (5 bases). This CDR3 is 14 amino acids long. Trimming cost V 1 base and J 9 bases, with 13 bases left between them. Germline assignment: CDR1 MNHEY and CDR2 SVGAGI. The CDR3, as DNA: TGTGCCAGCAGTTACTTCGAGGACTTATCTGAGCAGTTCTTC. Amino acid sequence: CASSYFEDLSEQFF.

The chain is built from TRBV7-8 and TRBJ2-7, with TRBD1 matching 8 bases. CDR3 length: 15 amino acids. Trimming cost V 1 base and J 8 bases; bases outside gene matches: 10. Germline CDR1 is SGHVS and CDR2 is FQNEAQ. The CDR3 spells CASSLVDRVSDKQYF. For the CDR3, the DNA is TGTGCCAGCAGCTTAGTGGACAGGGTGTCGGACAAGCAGTACTTC.